This TCR beta chain was recovered during a study of cytomegalovirus exposure and HLA in healthy donors. General study points: TCR beta V segments were, for the most part, productive about 87% or about 30% of the time in an earlier analysis.

For this clone: Its specificity is not known.

V lost 7 bases and J 3 bases, leaving 24 bases between the germline ends. Germline CDR1 reads SQVTM; CDR2 reads ANQGSEA. CDR3 length: 16 residues. The PCR was carried out with 60 Vbeta primers and 13 Jbeta primers. Clones were read by immunoSEQ multiplex PCR, and TCRdb kept only the in-frame ones, dropping some. This repertoire shows roughly 120,000 clones, approximately 81% found once; its top ten account for around 4.5%. V is TRBV29-1 and J is TRBJ1-2; no clear D. This TCR was sampled from a man between 25 and 39 years old in good health and CMV-seropositive. The material sequenced was PBMCs. The CDR3 region has the DNA TGCAGCGCCGACCTTAGCGACCGGGAATCATACTATGGCTACACCTTC. This translates into CSADLSDRESYYGYTF. The entire variable domain, with the rest obtained from reference TRBV29-1 and TRBJ1-2, is as follows: SAVISQKPSRDICQRGTSLTIQCQVDSQVTMMFWYRQQPGQSLTLIATANQGSEATYESGFVIDKFPISRPNLTFSTLTVSNMSPEDSSIYLCSADLSDRESYYGYTFGSGTRLTVV.